Each of the 10 T cell receptor beta chains below was sequenced from the same sample in a study of blood T cell repertoires in COVID-19. Profiling relied on immunoSEQ multiplex PCR, and the TCRdb table lists in-frame clones only, not all of them. The sample records 150,000 or so clones, 75% to 80% being singletons. Sequenced: PBMCs or T cells enriched from blood (not recorded which). The receptors derive from a woman between 45 and 60 years old who had recovered from COVID-19.

This clone was seen ten or more times. The genes are TRBV3-1 (or the pseudogene TRBV3-2) and TRBJ2-1, with TRBD2 identical over 7 bases. Germline loops: CDR1 LGHDT, CDR2 YNNKEL (reference sequence). V dropped 3 bases and J dropped 4; count of bases not matched to a gene: 6. The CDR3 totals 15 residues. Here the CDR3 reads CASSQGSGDYNEQFF. In DNA form, the CDR3 reads TGTGCCAGCAGCCAGGGAAGCGGGGATTACAATGAGCAGTTCTTC.

This chain joins TRBV27 and TRBJ1-2; the D is unclear. V was shortened by 6 bases and J by 4 bases, with 15 bases between the two germline ends. The CDR3 runs to 14 residues. The germline gives CDR1 MNHEY, CDR2 SMNVEV (reference sequence). CDR3 nucleotides: TGTGCCAGCAGCCGAGACGGTGGGCTCTATGGCTACACCTTC. It is translated as CASSRDGGLYGYTF.

The gene calls are TRBV19 and TRBJ1-5; a weak D match, TRBD1 (5 bases). V lost 7 bases and J lost 1, with 11 bases in between. Germline CDR1 LNHDA, CDR2 SQIVND (reference sequence). The CDR3 is made up of 14 amino acids. The DNA of the CDR3 is TGTGCCAGTACAGGAGGGGAAAGCAATCAGCCCCAGCATTTT. Its protein product is CASTGGESNQPQHF.

In its sample, this clone was seen many times. The V gene is TRBV4-1, the J gene TRBJ1-5, with TRBD1 as a possible D gene (6 bases). Germline CDR1 MGHRA, CDR2 YSYEKL. V was shortened by 0 bases and J by 6 bases, with 12 bases between the two germline ends. The CDR3 is 15 residues long. In DNA form, the CDR3 reads TGCGCCAGCAGCCAAGACATGGGGGCAGGTCAGCCCCAGCATTTT. This sequence encodes CASSQDMGAGQPQHF.

The chain couples TRBV7-9 to TRBJ2-1; D is unclear. The germline V gene encodes CDR1 SEHNR and CDR2 FQNEAQ (reference sequence). Trimming left V 5 bases short and J 4 bases short, with 9 bases between. This CDR3 has 13 residues. CDR3 coding DNA: TGTGCCAGCAGCCCGACTGTTTACAATGAGCAGTTCTTC. It is translated as CASSPTVYNEQFF.

V usage is TRBV9 and J usage is TRBJ1-1, with 8 positions matching TRBD1. CDR1 and CDR2 (germline): SGDLS, YYNGEE. V shed 3 bases, J shed 5 bases, and the junction held 9 bases outside the gene matches. The CDR3 length is 15 residues. DNA for the CDR3: TGTGCCAGCAGCGCCCACAGGGGGATGGGGACTGAAGCTTTCTTT. Residues: CASSAHRGMGTEAFF.

This clone was detected only a few times. The chain links TRBV11-2 to TRBJ2-1; D ambiguous. V shed 3 bases and J shed 10 bases, with 7 bases lying between them. The CDR3 sequence is 11 residues long. The V gene's germline CDR1 is SGHAT and CDR2 FQNNGV. CDR3 sequence reads: CASSFGDEQFF. For the CDR3, the DNA is TGTGCCAGCAGCTTCGGAGACGAGCAGTTCTTC.

This clone has more than one count but fewer than ten. V is TRBV5-1 and J is TRBJ2-1; 8 bases are shared with TRBD1. The germline V gene encodes CDR1 SGHRS and CDR2 YFSETQ. The CDR3 is 13 amino acids. The ends lost 5 bases at V and 7 bases at J; junction bases unmatched: 5. CDR3 protein: CASRSTGGNEQFF. The CDR3 coding sequence is TGCGCCAGCAGATCCACAGGGGGGAATGAGCAGTTCTTC.

The V gene is TRBV3-1 (or the pseudogene TRBV3-2), the J gene TRBJ2-1; the match to TRBD1 covers 8 bases. Trimming removed 4 bases from V and 2 bases from J; junction bases left unmatched: 19. The CDR3 covers 20 residues. Germline V gives CDR1 LGHDT, CDR2 YNNKEL (reference sequence). The DNA for the CDR3 is TGTGCCAGCAGCCTAAGGGGGGCAGGGGGCGCAGGGGGCACCTACAATGAGCAGTTCTTC. This codes for CASSLRGAGGAGGTYNEQFF.

The sample holds one count of this clone. This chain links TRBV30 with TRBJ1-6; D unclear. Trimming removed 0 bases at V and 5 bases at J, with 5 bases between. CDR1 and CDR2 from the germline V gene are GTSNPN and SVGIG (reference sequence). The CDR3 totals 13 residues. The DNA of the CDR3 is TGTGCCTGGAGTGTGACTGATAATTCACCCCTCCACTTT. Amino acid sequence: CAWSVTDNSPLHF.